The T cell receptor beta chain described here comes from a study of CXCR3-negative and CXCR3-positive naive CD8 T cells. All TRB cDNA libraries came from 5' RACE performed with UMI labels. Each CDR3 protein gets one entry in TCRdb, which reprocessed the 5' RACE reads and gives no DNA. The sample's table shows about 130,000 distinct CDR3 sequences. This CDR3 is built from 22 residues. Germline CDR1 reads SGHRS; CDR2 reads YFSETQ. Worth noting for this clonotype: The antigen is unknown.

Study findings and constraints: CXCR3-positive naive cells had TRB CDR3s that were more hydrophobic than CXCR3-negative naive cells had.

The specimen was naive CXCR3- CD8+ T cells from blood. Subset here: CD45RO-CCR7+CD27+CD95- naive CD8+ T cells lacking CXCR3 (TNR3-). This receptor was identified in a human donor in good health. Some clones in this sample may be carry-over from other donors' samples. This chain joins TRBV5-1 and TRBJ2-6; the TRBD1 assignment by TCRdb is unverifiable without DNA. Here the CDR3 reads CASSSIINLDRGESSGANVLTF.